The clone carrying this TCR beta chain has a handful of counts. Antigen: not known. RNA transcripts provided the source from which TCR beta CDR3 regions were amplified. The study used the HTBI primer set for a first-round RT-PCR of the TCR CDR3. One entry per CDR3 protein results from TCRdb running MiXCR on the multiplex PCR reads. The table has 90,000 to 120,000 distinct CDR3 sequences, approximately 15% seen once. In patients aged 18 to 65, hyperthyroidism was newly diagnosed, with duration under 2 months. V lost 4 bases to trimming and J lost 6 bases, with 13 bases between them. CDR1 and CDR2 from the germline V gene are SGHRS and YFSETQ. This CDR3 has 14 residues. The data were taken from a study of T cells in Graves' hyperthyroidism and ophthalmopathy. Study conclusions and caveats: Ophthalmopathy and stable hyperthyroidism were told apart by a 13 V-J model.

The rearrangement uses TRBV5-1 and TRBJ1-4, with D possibly matching TRBD1 (5 bases). This TCR came from a woman aged 50 to 60 with Graves' hyperthyroidism. Sequencing was done on a sample of blood. Written as DNA, the CDR3 is TGCGCCAGCAGCCTGATGGGACGGGATGAAAAACTGTTTTTT. It specifies CASSLMGRDEKLFF.